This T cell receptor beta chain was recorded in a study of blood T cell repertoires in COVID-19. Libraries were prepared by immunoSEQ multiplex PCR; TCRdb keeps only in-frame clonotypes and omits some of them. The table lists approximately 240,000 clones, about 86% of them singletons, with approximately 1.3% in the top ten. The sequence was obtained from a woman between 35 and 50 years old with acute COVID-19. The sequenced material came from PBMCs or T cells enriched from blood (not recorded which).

The CDR3 is CSTDRNYGYTF. In nucleotides, the CDR3 is TGCAGTACTGACAGAAACTATGGCTACACCTTC. The rearrangement links TRBV20-1 to TRBJ1-2; perhaps TRBD1 as D (5 bases). Germline V gene data show CDR1 as DFQATT and CDR2 as SNEGSKA (reference sequence). The CDR3 is made up of 11 amino acids. The V end was cut by 8 bases, the J end by 2 bases, with 9 bases between.